These 22 T cell receptor beta chains were sequenced from one sample in a study of OX40 agonist ivuxolimab in advanced cancers. Sequencing was performed with immunoSEQ multiplex PCR; in TCRdb, only in-frame clones are kept and a portion is missing. The repertoire has around 19,000 clones, roughly 90% of them found once; the top ten carry approximately 24%. The sample was CD4+ or CD8+ T cells sorted from blood, taken in a trial of the OX40 agonist ivuxolimab. The receptor source for this set is an adult with an advanced solid tumor such as melanoma, head and neck, liver or kidney cancer.

Only one count was recorded for this clone. The J gene is TRBJ2-7, the V gene TRBV9; D is unclear. CDR1 and CDR2 from the germline V gene are SGDLS and YYNGEE. The length of the CDR3 is 14 residues. The V and J ends lost 0 bases and 2 bases respectively, with 9 bases between them. The CDR3 nucleotides are TGTGCCAGCAGCGTAGCAAACTGGGCCTACGAGCAGTACTTC. Translation gives CASSVANWAYEQYF. Complete variable domain (other parts from reference TRBV9 and TRBJ2-7): DSGVTQTPKHLITATGQRVTLRCSPRSGDLSVYWYQQSLDQGLQFLIQYYNGEERAKGNILERFSAQQFPDLHSELNLSSLELGDSALYFCASSVANWAYEQYFGPGTRLTVT.

The chain employs TRBV28 and TRBJ2-7, with a possible D match to TRBD2 (6 bases). The CDR3 is 14 residues long. V lost 3 bases and J lost 7, with 16 bases in between. Germline CDR1 and CDR2: MDHEN and SYDVKM. This CDR3 reads CASSFPGSRGEQYF. The DNA for the CDR3 is TGTGCCAGCAGTTTCCCCGGGTCTCGGGGGGAGCAGTACTTC.

This chain joins TRBV7-2 and TRBJ2-7, with D hard to call. The length of the CDR3 is 16 residues. CDR1 is SGHTA and CDR2 is FQGNSA in the germline V gene. Trimming stripped 5 bases from V and 0 bases from J, with 17 bases between. In nucleotides, the CDR3 is TGTGCCAGCAGCCCCGGCCGGTACTACTCCTCCTACGAGCAGTACTTC. It codes for CASSPGRYYSSYEQYF.

This chain connects TRBV27 to TRBJ1-6; D remains unclear. The CDR3 loop spans 13 amino acids. The germline V and J ends were trimmed by 3 bases and 10 bases, with 10 bases remaining between them. In germline, CDR1 is MNHEY, CDR2 SMNVEV (reference sequence). The CDR3 reads CASSFPTGSPLHF. The CDR3 DNA reads as TGTGCCAGCAGTTTCCCCACCGGCTCACCCCTCCACTTT.

The count of this clone is one. This sequence joins TRBV11-2 and TRBJ1-2; no reliable D call. Trimming removed 4 bases from V and 1 base from J, with 13 bases in between. Germline V gives CDR1 SGHAT, CDR2 FQNNGV. This CDR3 spans 15 amino acids. CDR3 nucleotide sequence: TGTGCCAGCAGCTCCATTTGGCGTGATAACTATGGCTACACCTTC. Its translation is CASSSIWRDNYGYTF.

V and J are TRBV5-1 and TRBJ2-7, with no clear D. Trimming left V 5 bases short and J 5 bases short, with 11 bases between. The CDR3 length is 12 residues. Germline CDR1 and CDR2: SGHRS and YFSETQ. CDR3 in DNA: TGCGCCAGCAGTTATTCGGGTAACGAGCAGTACTTC. The encoded protein is CASSYSGNEQYF.

The V and J genes are TRBV7-3 and TRBJ2-5; TRBD1 is a possible D gene (6 bases). CDR1 and CDR2 from the germline V gene are SGHTA and FQGTGA. The CDR3 spans 15 residues. V dropped 4 bases and J dropped 2 bases, with 14 bases sitting between them. The DNA for the CDR3 is TGTGCCAGCAGCTCCAGGGCAGGGACACAAGAGACCCAGTACTTC. It specifies CASSSRAGTQETQYF.

The genes are TRBV6-5 and TRBJ1-5, with unresolved D. V gave up 5 bases and J gave up 4 bases, with 3 bases separating them. CDR1 is MNHEY and CDR2 is SVGAGI in the germline V gene. CDR3 length: 11 amino acids. The CDR3 here is CASSINQPQHF. The CDR3 DNA sequence: TGTGCCAGCAGTATAAATCAGCCCCAGCATTTT.

This chain uses TRBV5-6 with TRBJ2-1, with D hard to call. CDR1 and CDR2 from the germline V gene are SGHDT and YYEEEE. The length of the CDR3 is 15 residues. Trimming took off 0 bases at V and 1 base at J, with 8 bases between the two ends. CDR3 coding DNA: TGTGCCAGCAGCTTGGGAGGTGGATCCTACAATGAGCAGTTCTTC. The encoded protein is CASSLGGGSYNEQFF.

This clone came up once. The chain is built from TRBV5-1 and TRBJ1-2, with a weak D call TRBD1 (6 bases). The CDR3 is 15 amino acids. Between the trimmed V and J ends, which lost 7 bases and 2 bases, there was a span of 18 bases. CDR1 and CDR2 from the germline V gene are SGHRS and YFSETQ. The CDR3 DNA reads TGCGCCAGCCTACCGGAAACAGGGCGGAACTATGGCTACACCTTC. It codes for CASLPETGRNYGYTF.

The chain employs TRBV25-1 and TRBJ1-6; tentatively, D is TRBD1 (5 bases). Germline V gene sequence: CDR1 MGHDK, CDR2 SYGVNS. Trimming left V 4 bases short and J 9 bases short, with 7 bases between. This CDR3 has 12 amino acids. The CDR3 nucleotides are TGTGCCAGCAGTGTCGGGGGTTCACCCCTCCACTTT. Protein: CASSVGGSPLHF.

This chain links TRBV4-1 with TRBJ2-5; perhaps TRBD2 as D (6 bases). Germline V gene lookup returns CDR1 MGHRA and CDR2 YSYEKL. V lost 3 bases and J lost 1, with 12 bases in between. This CDR3 has 15 amino acids. The CDR3 region is CASSHLEGLQETQYF. CDR3 coding DNA: TGCGCCAGCAGCCATCTGGAGGGACTCCAAGAGACCCAGTACTTC.

A note on this clone: A junction boundary mismatches the germline segment, possibly from a read error. V and J are TRBV29-1 and TRBJ2-2; D may be TRBD2 (5 bases). This CDR3 region has 11 residues. Germline V gives CDR1 SQVTM, CDR2 ANQGSEA. CDR3 bases: TGCAGCATTGAGGGTGGCGGGGAGCTGTTTTTT. Protein product: CSIEGGGELFF.

The CDR3 bases are TGTGCCAGCAGCTTAGGTACGGGTGGCTATGGCTACACCTTC. Its translation: CASSLGTGGYGYTF. The chain carries TRBV7-9 and TRBJ1-2, with D unclear. The V end was cut by 1 base, the J end by 4 bases, with 10 bases between. The CDR3 is 14 amino acids. Germline V CDR1 and CDR2: SEHNR, FQNEAQ (reference sequence).

J is TRBJ2-3 and V is TRBV9; unclear D gene. The germline CDR1 and CDR2 sequences are SGDLS and YYNGEE. The CDR3 runs to 17 residues. Trimming shortened V by 4 bases and J by 1 base, and 19 bases separated the two germline ends. CDR3 DNA: TGTGCCAGCAGCCTCCCCGCAGGCGAGGCGGGCACAGATACGCAGTATTTT. Amino acid sequence: CASSLPAGEAGTDTQYF.

This chain joins TRBV19 and TRBJ1-1; D unclear. This CDR3 has 12 residues. With 4 bases removed from V and 10 bases from J, the gap between germline ends came to 13 bases. Germline V gene lookup returns CDR1 LNHDA and CDR2 SQIVND (reference sequence). The CDR3 loop is CASSTGPRSAFF. The CDR3 bases are TGTGCCAGTAGTACCGGCCCCCGCTCAGCTTTCTTT.

V and J are TRBV7-2 and TRBJ2-5, with 11 nucleotides matching TRBD1. Germline CDR1 reads SGHTA; CDR2 reads FQGNSA. The junction had 5 bases not matched to a gene; V was cut back by 3 bases and J by 2 bases. The CDR3 extends over 16 amino acids. The CDR3 DNA follows: TGTGCCAGCAGCTTGGGGACAGGGGGGAAACAAGAGACCCAGTACTTC. It encodes CASSLGTGGKQETQYF.

This chain links TRBV6-1 with TRBJ2-1; 8 bases are shared with TRBD1. The CDR3 spans 19 residues. J lost 8 bases, V lost 2 bases, and 20 bases had no gene match. Per germline, CDR1 MNHNS and CDR2 SASEGT. CDR3 region: CASSETLRTGFGRWDEQFF. CDR3 nucleotides: TGTGCCAGCAGTGAAACCCTTCGGACAGGGTTTGGCAGGTGGGATGAGCAGTTCTTC.

This rearrangement joins TRBV29-1 to TRBJ2-3, with 7 bases matching TRBD2. The CDR3 loop spans 13 amino acids. The germline gives CDR1 SQVTM, CDR2 ANQGSEA. With V trimmed by 5 bases and J by 3 bases, 5 bases remained unmatched. This CDR3 is CSVWGGRTDTQYF. The CDR3 bases are TGCAGCGTTTGGGGGGGGAGGACAGATACGCAGTATTTT.

This rearrangement joins TRBV27 to TRBJ2-5; a weak D match, TRBD2 (6 bases). CDR1 is MNHEY, CDR2 SMNVEV, per germline (reference sequence). The CDR3 covers 13 residues. V was trimmed by 3 bases and J by 5 bases, leaving 10 bases between them. CDR3 sequence: CASSLAGWETQYF. The CDR3 DNA reads TGTGCCAGCAGTTTGGCGGGGTGGGAGACCCAGTACTTC.

This clone was recorded only once. V and J are TRBV19 and TRBJ1-1; D not certain. The CDR3 is made up of 14 amino acids. V shed 1 base and J shed 5 bases, with 11 bases lying between them. Germline V CDR1 and CDR2: LNHDA, SQIVND (reference sequence). The CDR3 here is CASSIGQSRTEAFF. The CDR3 bases are TGTGCCAGTAGTATAGGTCAAAGTAGGACTGAAGCTTTCTTT.

V is TRBV4-1 and J is TRBJ2-7; 7 bases match TRBD1. CDR1 is MGHRA and CDR2 is YSYEKL in the germline V gene. The CDR3 has 15 residues. The junction had 5 bases not matched to a gene; V was cut back by 1 base and J by 2 bases. The CDR3, as DNA: TGCGCCAGCAGCCAAGGTCCACAGGGGCCCTACGAGCAGTACTTC. It specifies CASSQGPQGPYEQYF.